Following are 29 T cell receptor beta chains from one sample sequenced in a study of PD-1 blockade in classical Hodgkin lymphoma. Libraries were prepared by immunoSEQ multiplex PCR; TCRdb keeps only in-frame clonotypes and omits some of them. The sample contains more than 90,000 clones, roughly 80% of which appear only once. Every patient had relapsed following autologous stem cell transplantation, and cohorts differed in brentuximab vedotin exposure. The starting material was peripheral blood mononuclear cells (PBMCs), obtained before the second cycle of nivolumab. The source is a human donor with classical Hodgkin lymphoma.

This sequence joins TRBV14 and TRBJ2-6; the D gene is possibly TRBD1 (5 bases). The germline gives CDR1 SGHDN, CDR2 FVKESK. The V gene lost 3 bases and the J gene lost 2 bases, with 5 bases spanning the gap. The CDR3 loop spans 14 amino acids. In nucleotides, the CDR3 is TGTGCCAGCAGCCAGGACACTGGGGCCAACGTCCTGACTTTC. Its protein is CASSQDTGANVLTF. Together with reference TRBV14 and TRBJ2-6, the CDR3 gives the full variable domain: EAGVTQFPSHSVIEKGQTVTLRCDPISGHDNLYWYRRVMGKEIKFLLHFVKESKQDESGMPNNRFLAERTGGTYSTLKVQPAELEDSGVYFCASSQDTGANVLTFGAGSRLTVL.

The CDR3 spells CACVDRGYEQYF. In DNA form, the CDR3 reads TGTGCCTGTGTGGACAGGGGCTACGAGCAGTACTTC. The gene calls are TRBV30 and TRBJ2-7; TRBD1 agrees at 9 bases. Germline trimming cut 6 bases from V and 3 bases from J; bases unmatched to any gene: 3. The CDR3 consists of 12 residues. Per germline, CDR1 GTSNPN and CDR2 SVGIG (reference sequence).

CDR3 protein: CAITTAAYNEQFF. CDR3 sequence (DNA): TGTGCCATCACGACAGCGGCCTACAATGAGCAGTTCTTC. The chain joins TRBV10-3 to TRBJ2-1; perhaps D is TRBD1 or TRBD2 (5 bases each). The CDR3 consists of 13 residues. Germline CDR1 ENHRY, CDR2 SYGVKD. V shed 7 bases and J shed 2 bases, with 9 bases lying between them.

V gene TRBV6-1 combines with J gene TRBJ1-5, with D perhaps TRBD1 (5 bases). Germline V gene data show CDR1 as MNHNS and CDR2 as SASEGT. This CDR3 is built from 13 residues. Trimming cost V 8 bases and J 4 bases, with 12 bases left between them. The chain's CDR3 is CASDTGGNQPQHF. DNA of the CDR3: TGTGCCAGCGACACGGGGGGGAATCAGCCCCAGCATTTT.

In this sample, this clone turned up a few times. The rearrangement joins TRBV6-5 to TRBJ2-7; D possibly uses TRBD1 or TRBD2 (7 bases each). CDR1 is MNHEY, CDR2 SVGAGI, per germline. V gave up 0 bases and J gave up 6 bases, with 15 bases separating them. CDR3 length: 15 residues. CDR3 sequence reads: CASSYSAGGASEQYF. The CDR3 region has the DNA TGTGCCAGCAGTTACTCGGCAGGGGGGGCATCCGAGCAGTACTTC.

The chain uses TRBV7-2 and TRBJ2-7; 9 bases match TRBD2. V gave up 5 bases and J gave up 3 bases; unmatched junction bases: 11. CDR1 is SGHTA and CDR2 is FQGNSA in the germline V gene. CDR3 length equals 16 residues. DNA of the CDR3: TGTGCCAGCAGCATCACTAGCGGGTTGAAACTCTACGAGCAGTACTTC. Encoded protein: CASSITSGLKLYEQYF.

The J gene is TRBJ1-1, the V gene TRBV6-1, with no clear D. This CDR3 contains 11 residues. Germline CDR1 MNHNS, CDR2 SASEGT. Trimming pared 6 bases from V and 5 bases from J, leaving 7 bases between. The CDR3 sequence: CASRSVTEAFF. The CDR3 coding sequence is TGTGCCAGCAGATCTGTTACTGAAGCTTTCTTT.

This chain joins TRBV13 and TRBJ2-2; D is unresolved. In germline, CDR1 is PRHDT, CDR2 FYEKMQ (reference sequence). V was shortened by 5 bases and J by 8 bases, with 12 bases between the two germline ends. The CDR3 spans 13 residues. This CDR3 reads CASSPNNFGELFF. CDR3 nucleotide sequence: TGTGCCAGCAGCCCTAATAACTTTGGGGAGCTGTTTTTT.

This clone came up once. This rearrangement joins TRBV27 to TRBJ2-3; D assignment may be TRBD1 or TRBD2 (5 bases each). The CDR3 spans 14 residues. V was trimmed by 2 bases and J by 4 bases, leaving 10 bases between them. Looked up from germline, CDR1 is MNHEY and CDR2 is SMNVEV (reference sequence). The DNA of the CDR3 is TGTGCCAGCAGTTTAGAGGGGTGGGCAGATACGCAGTATTTT. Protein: CASSLEGWADTQYF.

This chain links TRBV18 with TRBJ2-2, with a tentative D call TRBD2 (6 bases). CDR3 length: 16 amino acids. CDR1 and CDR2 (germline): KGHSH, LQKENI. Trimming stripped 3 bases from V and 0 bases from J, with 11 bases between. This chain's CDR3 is CASSPGGLPNTGELFF. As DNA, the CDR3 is TGTGCCAGCTCACCGGGGGGATTGCCGAACACCGGGGAGCTGTTTTTT.

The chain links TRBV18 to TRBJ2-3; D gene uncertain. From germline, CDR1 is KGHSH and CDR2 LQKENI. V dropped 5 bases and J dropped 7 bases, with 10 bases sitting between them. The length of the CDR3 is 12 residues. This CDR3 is CASSVNSNTQYF. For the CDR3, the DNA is TGTGCCAGCTCAGTCAACTCAAATACGCAGTATTTT. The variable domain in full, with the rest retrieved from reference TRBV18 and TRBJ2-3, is NAGVMQNPRHLVRRRGQEARLRCSPMKGHSHVYWYRQLPEEGLKFMVYLQKENIIDESGMPKERFSAEFPKEGPSILRIQQVVRGDSAAYFCASSVNSNTQYFGPGTRLTVL.

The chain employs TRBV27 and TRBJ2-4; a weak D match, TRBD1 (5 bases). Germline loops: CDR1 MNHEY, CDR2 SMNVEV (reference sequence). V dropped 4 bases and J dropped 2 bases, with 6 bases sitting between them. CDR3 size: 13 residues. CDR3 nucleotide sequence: TGTGCCAGCAGTTCAGGGTCCAAAAACATTCAGTACTTC. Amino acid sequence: CASSSGSKNIQYF.

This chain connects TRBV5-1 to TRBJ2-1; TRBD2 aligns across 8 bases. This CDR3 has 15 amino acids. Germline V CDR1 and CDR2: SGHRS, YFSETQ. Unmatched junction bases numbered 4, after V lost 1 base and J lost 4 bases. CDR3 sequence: CASSLTSGDYNEQFF. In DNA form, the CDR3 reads TGCGCCAGCAGCTTGACTAGCGGAGATTACAATGAGCAGTTCTTC.

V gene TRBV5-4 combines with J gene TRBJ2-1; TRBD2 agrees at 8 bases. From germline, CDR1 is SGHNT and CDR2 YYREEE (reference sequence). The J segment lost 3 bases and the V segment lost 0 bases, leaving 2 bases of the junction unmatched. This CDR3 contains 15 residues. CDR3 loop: CASSLATSGYNEQFF. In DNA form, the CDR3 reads TGTGCCAGCAGCTTGGCAACTAGCGGCTACAATGAGCAGTTCTTC. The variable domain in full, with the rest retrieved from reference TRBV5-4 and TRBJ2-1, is ETGVTQSPTHLIKTRGQQVTLRCSSQSGHNTVSWYQQALGQGPQFIFQYYREEENGRGNFPPRFSGLQFPNYSSELNVNALELDDSALYLCASSLATSGYNEQFFGPGTRLTVL.

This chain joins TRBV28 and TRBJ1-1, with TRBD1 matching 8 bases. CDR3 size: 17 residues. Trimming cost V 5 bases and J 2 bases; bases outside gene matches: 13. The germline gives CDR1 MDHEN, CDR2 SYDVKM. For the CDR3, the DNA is TGTGCCAGCAGTACCACCGACAGGGGACCCAGAAACACTGAAGCTTTCTTT. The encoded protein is CASSTTDRGPRNTEAFF.

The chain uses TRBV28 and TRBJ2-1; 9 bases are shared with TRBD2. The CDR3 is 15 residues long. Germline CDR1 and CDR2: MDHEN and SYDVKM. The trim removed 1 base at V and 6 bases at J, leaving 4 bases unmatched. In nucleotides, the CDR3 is TGTGCCAGCAGTTTATTTAGCGGGAGTGCCAATGAGCAGTTCTTC. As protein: CASSLFSGSANEQFF. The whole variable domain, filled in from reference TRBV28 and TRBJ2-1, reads DVKVTQSSRYLVKRTGEKVFLECVQDMDHENMFWYRQDPGLGLRLIYFSYDVKMKEKGDIPEGYSVSREKKERFSLILESASTNQTSMYLCASSLFSGSANEQFFGPGTRLTVL.

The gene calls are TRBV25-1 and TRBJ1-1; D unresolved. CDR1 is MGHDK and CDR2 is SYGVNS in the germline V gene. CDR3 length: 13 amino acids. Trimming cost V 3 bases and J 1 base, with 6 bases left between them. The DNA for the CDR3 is TGTGCCAGCAGTGAGTACAGGAACACTGAAGCTTTCTTT. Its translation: CASSEYRNTEAFF.

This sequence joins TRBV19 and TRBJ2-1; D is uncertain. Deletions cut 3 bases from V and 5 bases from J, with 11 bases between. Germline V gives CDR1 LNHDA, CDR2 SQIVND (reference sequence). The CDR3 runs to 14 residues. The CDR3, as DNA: TGTGCCAGTAGTATGGTAGGACCCCACAATGAGCAGTTCTTC. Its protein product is CASSMVGPHNEQFF. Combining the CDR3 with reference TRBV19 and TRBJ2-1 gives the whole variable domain DGGITQSPKYLFRKEGQNVTLSCEQNLNHDAMYWYRQDPGQGLRLIYYSQIVNDFQKGDIAEGYSVSREKKESFPLTVTSAQKNPTAFYLCASSMVGPHNEQFFGPGTRLTVL.

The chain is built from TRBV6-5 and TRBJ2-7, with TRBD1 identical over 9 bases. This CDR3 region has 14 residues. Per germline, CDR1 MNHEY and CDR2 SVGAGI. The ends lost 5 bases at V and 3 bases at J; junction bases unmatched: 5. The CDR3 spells CASSQSTGGYEQYF. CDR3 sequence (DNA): TGTGCCAGCAGTCAATCGACAGGGGGCTACGAGCAGTACTTC.

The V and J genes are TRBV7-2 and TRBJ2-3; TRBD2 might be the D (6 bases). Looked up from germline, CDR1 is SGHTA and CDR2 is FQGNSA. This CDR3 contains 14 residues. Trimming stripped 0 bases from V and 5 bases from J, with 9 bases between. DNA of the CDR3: TGTGCCAGCAGCTTAGCGGGAGGAGTAGATACGCAGTATTTT. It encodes CASSLAGGVDTQYF.

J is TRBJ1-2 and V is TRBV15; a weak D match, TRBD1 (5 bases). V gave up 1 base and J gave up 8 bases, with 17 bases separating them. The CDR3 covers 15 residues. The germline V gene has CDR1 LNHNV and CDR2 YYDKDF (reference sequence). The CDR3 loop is CATSRVLAGLGGYTF. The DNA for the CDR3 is TGTGCCACCAGCAGAGTCCTGGCAGGGTTAGGCGGCTACACCTTC. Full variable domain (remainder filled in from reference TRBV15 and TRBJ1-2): DAMVIQNPRYQVTQFGKPVTLSCSQTLNHNVMYWYQQKSSQAPKLLFHYYDKDFNNEADTPDNFQSRRPNTSFCFLDIRSPGLGDTAMYLCATSRVLAGLGGYTFGSGTRLTVV.

The CDR3 sequence is CASSPQSKASGNTIYF. The CDR3 DNA sequence: TGCGCCAGCAGCCCTCAGAGTAAGGCCTCTGGAAACACCATATATTTT. The rearrangement links TRBV4-1 to TRBJ1-3, with D hard to call. Trimming stripped 4 bases from V and 0 bases from J, with 13 bases between. The V gene's germline CDR1 is MGHRA and CDR2 YSYEKL. The CDR3 loop spans 16 amino acids.

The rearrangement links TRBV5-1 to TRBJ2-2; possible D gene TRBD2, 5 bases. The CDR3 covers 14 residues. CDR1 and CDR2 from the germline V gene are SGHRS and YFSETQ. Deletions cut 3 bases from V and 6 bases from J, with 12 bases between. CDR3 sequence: CASSYSSIAGELFF. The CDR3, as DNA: TGCGCCAGCAGCTATTCTAGCATTGCCGGGGAGCTGTTTTTT.

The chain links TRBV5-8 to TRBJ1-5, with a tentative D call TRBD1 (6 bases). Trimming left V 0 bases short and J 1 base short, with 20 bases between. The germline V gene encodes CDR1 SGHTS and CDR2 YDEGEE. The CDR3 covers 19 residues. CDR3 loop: CASSLGQGKGIWSNQPQHF. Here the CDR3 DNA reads TGTGCCAGCAGCTTGGGGCAGGGGAAAGGAATATGGAGCAATCAGCCCCAGCATTTT.

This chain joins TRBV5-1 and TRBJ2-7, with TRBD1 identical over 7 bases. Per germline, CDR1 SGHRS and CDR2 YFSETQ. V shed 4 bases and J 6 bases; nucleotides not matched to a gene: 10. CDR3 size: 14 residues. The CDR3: CASSREGASSEQYF. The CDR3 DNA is TGCGCCAGCAGCCGAGAGGGGGCGAGCAGCGAGCAGTACTTC. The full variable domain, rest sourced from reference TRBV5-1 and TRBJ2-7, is KAGVTQTPRYLIKTRGQQVTLSCSPISGHRSVSWYQQTPGQGLQFLFEYFSETQRNKGNFPGRFSGRQFSNSRSEMNVSTLELGDSALYLCASSREGASSEQYFGPGTRLTVT.

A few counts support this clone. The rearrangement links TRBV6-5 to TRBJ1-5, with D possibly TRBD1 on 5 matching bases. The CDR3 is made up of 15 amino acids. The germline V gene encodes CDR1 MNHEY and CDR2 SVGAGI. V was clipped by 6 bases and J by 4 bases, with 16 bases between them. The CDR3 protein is CASSTTVGANQPQHF. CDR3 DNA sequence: TGTGCCAGCAGCACGACAGTAGGGGCGAATCAGCCCCAGCATTTT.

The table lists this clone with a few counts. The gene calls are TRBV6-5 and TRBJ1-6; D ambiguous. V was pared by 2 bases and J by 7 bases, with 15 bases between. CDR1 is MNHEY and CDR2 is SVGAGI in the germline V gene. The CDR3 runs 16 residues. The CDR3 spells CASSYEGRIKNSPLHF. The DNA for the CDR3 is TGTGCCAGCAGTTACGAGGGTAGGATAAAGAATTCACCCCTCCACTTT.

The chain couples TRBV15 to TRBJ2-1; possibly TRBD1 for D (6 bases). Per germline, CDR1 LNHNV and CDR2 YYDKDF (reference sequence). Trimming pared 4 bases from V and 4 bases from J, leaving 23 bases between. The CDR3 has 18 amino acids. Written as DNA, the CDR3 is TGTGCCACCAGCACCTATTCCCCCGACAGGCGCGGATACAATGAGCAGTTCTTC. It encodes CATSTYSPDRRGYNEQFF.

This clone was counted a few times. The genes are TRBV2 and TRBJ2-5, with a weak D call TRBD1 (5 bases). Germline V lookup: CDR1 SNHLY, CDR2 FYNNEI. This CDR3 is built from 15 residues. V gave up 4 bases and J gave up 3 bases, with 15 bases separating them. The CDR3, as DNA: TGTGCCAGCAGTGCCGATCTTGGGGCTAAAGAGACCCAGTACTTC. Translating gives CASSADLGAKETQYF. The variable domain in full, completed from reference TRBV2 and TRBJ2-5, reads EPEVTQTPSHQVTQMGQEVILRCVPISNHLYFYWYRQILGQKVEFLVSFYNNEISEKSEIFDDQFSVERPDGSNFTLKIRSTKLEDSAMYFCASSADLGAKETQYFGPGTRLLVL.